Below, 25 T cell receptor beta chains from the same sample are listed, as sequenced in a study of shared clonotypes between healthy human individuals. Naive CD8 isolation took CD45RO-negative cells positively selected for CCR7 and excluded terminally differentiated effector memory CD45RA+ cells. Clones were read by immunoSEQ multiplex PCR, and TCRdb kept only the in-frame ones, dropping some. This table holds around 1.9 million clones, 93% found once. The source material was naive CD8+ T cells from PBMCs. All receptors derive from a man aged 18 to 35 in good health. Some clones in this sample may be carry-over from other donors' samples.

CDR3 bases: TGTGCCAGCAGCTTAGAATGGGGCTGGGGAGCCAAAAACATTCAGTACTTC. Translated: CASSLEWGWGAKNIQYF. The chain is built from TRBV11-2 and TRBJ2-4, with D maybe TRBD1 (5 bases). The V and J ends lost 0 bases and 0 bases respectively, with 12 bases between them. Germline-derived CDR1 and CDR2 are SGHAT and FQNNGV. This CDR3 contains 17 residues.

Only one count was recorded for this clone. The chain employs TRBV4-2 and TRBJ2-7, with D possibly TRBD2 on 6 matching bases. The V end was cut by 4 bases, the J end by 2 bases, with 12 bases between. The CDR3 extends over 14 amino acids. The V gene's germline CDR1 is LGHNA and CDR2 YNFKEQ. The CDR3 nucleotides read TGTGCCAGCAGCCCTCGTTCTAGCGCCTACGAGCAGTACTTC. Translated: CASSPRSSAYEQYF.

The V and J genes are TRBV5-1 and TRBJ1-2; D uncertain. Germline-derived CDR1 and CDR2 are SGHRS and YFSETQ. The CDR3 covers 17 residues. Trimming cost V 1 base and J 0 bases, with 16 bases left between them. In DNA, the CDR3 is TGCGCCAGCAGCTTGTTGGAGCTAAGTAGGACTAACTATGGCTACACCTTC. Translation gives CASSLLELSRTNYGYTF.

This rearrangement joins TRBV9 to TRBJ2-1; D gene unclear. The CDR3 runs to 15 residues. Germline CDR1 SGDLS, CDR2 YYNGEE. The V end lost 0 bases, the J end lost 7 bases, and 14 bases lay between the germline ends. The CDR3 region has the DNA TGTGCCAGCAGCGTAGGGGCGTCAGCTGGGAATGAGCAGTTCTTC. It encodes CASSVGASAGNEQFF.

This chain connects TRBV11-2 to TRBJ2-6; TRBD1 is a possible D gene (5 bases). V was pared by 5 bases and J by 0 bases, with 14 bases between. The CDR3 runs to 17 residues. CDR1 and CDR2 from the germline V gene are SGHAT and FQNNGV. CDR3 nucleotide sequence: TGTGCCAGCAGCCCGGCAGGGATTAGCTCTGGGGCCAACGTCCTGACTTTC. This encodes CASSPAGISSGANVLTF.

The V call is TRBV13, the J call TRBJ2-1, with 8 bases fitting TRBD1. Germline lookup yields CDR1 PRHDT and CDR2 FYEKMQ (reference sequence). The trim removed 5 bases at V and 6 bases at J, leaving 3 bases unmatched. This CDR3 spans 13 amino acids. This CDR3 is CASSHDRGNEQFF. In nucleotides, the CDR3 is TGTGCCAGCAGCCACGACAGGGGCAATGAGCAGTTCTTC. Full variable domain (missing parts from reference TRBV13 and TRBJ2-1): AAGVIQSPRHLIKEKRETATLKCYPIPRHDTVYWYQQGPGQDPQFLISFYEKMQSDKGSIPDRFSAQQFSDYHSELNMSSLELGDSALYFCASSHDRGNEQFFGPGTRLTVL.

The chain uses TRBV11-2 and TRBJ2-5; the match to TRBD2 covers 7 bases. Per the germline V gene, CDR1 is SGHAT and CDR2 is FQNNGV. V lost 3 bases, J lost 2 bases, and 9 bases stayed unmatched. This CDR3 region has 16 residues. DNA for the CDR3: TGTGCCAGCAGCTTGGGTTCTAGCGGAGGGCAAGAGACCCAGTACTTC. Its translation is CASSLGSSGGQETQYF.

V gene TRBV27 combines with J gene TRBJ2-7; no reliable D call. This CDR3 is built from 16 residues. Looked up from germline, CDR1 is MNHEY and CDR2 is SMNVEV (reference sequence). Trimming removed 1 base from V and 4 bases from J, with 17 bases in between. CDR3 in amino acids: CASSLLDPRSGYEQYF. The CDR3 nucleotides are TGTGCCAGCAGTTTATTGGACCCCCGGTCTGGGTACGAGCAGTACTTC.

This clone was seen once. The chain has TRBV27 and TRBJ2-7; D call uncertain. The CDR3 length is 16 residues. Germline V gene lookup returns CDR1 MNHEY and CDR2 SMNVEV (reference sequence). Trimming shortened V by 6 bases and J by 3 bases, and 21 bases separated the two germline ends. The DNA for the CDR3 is TGTGCCAGCAGCCCCACGGATTTGAGATTTAACTACGAGCAGTACTTC. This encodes CASSPTDLRFNYEQYF.

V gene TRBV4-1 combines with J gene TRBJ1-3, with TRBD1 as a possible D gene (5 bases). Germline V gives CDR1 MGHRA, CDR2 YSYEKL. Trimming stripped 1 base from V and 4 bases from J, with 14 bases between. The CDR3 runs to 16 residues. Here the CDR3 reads CASSQGGIGQGNTIYF. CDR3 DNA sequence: TGCGCCAGCAGCCAAGGGGGGATCGGACAAGGAAACACCATATATTTT.

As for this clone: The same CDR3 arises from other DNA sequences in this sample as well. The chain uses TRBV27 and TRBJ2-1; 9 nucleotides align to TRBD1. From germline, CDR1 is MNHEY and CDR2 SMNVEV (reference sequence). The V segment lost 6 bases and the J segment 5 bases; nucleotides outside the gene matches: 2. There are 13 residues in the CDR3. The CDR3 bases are TGTGCCAGCAGGGACAGGGGAAACAATGAGCAGTTCTTC. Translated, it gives CASRDRGNNEQFF.

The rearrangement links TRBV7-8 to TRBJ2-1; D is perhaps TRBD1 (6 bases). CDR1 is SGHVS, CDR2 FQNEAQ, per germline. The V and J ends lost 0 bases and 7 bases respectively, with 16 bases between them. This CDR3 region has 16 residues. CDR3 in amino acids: CASSLAWGQKRNEQFF. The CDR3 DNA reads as TGTGCCAGCAGCTTAGCTTGGGGACAAAAAAGGAATGAGCAGTTCTTC. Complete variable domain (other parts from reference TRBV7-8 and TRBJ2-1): GAGVSQSPRYKVAKRGQDVALRCDPISGHVSLFWYQQALGQGPEFLTYFQNEAQLDKSGLPSDRFFAERPEGSVSTLKIQRTQQEDSAVYLCASSLAWGQKRNEQFFGPGTRLTVL.

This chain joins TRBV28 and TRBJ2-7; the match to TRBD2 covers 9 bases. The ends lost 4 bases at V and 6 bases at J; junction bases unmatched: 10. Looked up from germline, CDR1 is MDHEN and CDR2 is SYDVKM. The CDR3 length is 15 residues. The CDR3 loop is CASSSLFAGGLEQYF. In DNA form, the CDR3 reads TGTGCCAGCAGTTCACTCTTCGCGGGGGGGCTCGAGCAGTACTTC.

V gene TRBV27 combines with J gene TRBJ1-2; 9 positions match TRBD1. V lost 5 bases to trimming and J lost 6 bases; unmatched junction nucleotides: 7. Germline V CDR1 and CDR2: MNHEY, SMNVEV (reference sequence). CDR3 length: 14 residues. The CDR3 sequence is CASSPGTGFHGYTF. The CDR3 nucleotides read TGTGCCAGCAGTCCCGGGACAGGGTTCCATGGCTACACCTTC.

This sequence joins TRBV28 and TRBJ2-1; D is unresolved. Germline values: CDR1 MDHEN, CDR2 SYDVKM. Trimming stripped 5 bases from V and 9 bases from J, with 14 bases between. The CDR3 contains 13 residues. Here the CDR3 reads CASSLLPKGEQFF. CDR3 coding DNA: TGTGCCAGCAGTCTCCTACCGAAGGGTGAGCAGTTCTTC.

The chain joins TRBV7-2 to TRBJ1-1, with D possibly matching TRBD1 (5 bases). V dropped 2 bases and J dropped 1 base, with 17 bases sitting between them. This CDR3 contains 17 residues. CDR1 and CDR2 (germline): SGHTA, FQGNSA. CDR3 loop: CASSLPRGRVQNTEAFF. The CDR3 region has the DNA TGTGCCAGCAGCTTACCCCGGGGCAGGGTACAGAACACTGAAGCTTTCTTT. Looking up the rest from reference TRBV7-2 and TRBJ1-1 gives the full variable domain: GAGVSQSPSNKVTEKGKDVELRCDPISGHTALYWYRQSLGQGLEFLIYFQGNSAPDKSGLPSDRFSAERTGGSVSTLTIQRTQQEDSAVYLCASSLPRGRVQNTEAFFGQGTRLTVV.

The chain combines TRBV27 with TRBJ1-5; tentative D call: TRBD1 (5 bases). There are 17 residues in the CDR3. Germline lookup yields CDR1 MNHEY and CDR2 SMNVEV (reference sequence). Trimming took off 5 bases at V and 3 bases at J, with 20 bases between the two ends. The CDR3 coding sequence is TGTGCCAGCAGTCTAGAGGGTGCGGGTGGGGCCAATCAGCCCCAGCATTTT. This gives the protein CASSLEGAGGANQPQHF.

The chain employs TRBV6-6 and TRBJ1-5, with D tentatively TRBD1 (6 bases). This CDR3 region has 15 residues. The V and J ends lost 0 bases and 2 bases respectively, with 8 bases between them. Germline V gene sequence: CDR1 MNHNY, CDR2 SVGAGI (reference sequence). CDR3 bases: TGTGCCAGCAGTTACTCGGAGGGGGGCAATCAGCCCCAGCATTTT. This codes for CASSYSEGGNQPQHF.

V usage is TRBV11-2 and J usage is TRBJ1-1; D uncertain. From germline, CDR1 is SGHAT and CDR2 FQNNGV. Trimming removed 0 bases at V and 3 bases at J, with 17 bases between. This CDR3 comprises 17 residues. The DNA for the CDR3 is TGTGCCAGCAGCTTAGATAAGAGACTGGGAACATACACTGAAGCTTTCTTT. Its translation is CASSLDKRLGTYTEAFF.

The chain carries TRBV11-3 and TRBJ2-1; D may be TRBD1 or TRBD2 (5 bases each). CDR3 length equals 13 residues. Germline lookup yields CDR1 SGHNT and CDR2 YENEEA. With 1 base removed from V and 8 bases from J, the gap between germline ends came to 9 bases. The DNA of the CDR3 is TGTGCCAGCAGCTTAGGAGGGGCGTATGAGCAGTTCTTC. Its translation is CASSLGGAYEQFF.

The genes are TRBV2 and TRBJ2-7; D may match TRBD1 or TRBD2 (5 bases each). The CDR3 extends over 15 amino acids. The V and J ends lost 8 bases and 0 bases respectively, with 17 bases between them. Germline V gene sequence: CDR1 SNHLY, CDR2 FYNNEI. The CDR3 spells CASLKPGTGSYEQYF. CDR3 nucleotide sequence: TGTGCCAGCCTAAAGCCCGGGACGGGCTCCTACGAGCAGTACTTC.

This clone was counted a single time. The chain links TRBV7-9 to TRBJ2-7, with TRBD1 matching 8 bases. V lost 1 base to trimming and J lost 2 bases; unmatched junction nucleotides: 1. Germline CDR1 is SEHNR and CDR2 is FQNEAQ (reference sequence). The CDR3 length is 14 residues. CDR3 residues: CASSLGDRTYEQYF. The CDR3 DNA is TGTGCCAGCAGCTTAGGGGACAGGACCTACGAGCAGTACTTC.

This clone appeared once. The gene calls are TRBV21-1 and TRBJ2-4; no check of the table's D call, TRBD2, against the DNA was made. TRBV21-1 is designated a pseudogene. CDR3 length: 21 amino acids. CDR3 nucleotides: TGTGCCAGCAGCTCCATCAAGAAGGGACTAGCGGGAGGTGAGTCCAAAAACATTCAGTACTTC. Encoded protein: CASSSIKKGLAGGESKNIQYF.

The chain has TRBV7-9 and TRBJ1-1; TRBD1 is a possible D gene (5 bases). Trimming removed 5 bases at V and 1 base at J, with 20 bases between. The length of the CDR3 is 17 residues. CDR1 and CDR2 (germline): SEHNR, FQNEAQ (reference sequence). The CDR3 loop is CASSGGTALMANTEAFF. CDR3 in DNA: TGTGCCAGCAGCGGAGGGACGGCCTTGATGGCGAACACTGAAGCTTTCTTT.

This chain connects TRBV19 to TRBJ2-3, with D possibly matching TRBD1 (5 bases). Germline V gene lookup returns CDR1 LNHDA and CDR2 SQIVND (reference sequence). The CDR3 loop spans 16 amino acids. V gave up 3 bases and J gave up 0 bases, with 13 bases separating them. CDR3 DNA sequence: TGTGCCAGTAGTATTAGTAACGGACATAGCACAGATACGCAGTATTTT. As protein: CASSISNGHSTDTQYF. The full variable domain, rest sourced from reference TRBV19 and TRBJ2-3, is DGGITQSPKYLFRKEGQNVTLSCEQNLNHDAMYWYRQDPGQGLRLIYYSQIVNDFQKGDIAEGYSVSREKKESFPLTVTSAQKNPTAFYLCASSISNGHSTDTQYFGPGTRLTVL.